This TCR beta chain was captured in a study of blood T cell repertoires in COVID-19. At the level of the study: PBMCs, B-cell-depleted T cells, or T cells were the source of the cDNA or gDNA that made up the material.

The repertoire was sequenced with immunoSEQ multiplex PCR; TCRdb's copy has only in-frame clones and lacks some. The sample lists 250,000 to 300,000 clones; 86% were seen once. Germline lookup yields CDR1 MNHEY and CDR2 SVGAGI. V was cut by 6 bases and J by 11 bases, with 19 bases left in between. CDR3 size: 13 residues. J is TRBJ1-2 and V is TRBV6-5, with D possibly matching TRBD1 (5 bases). The clonotype originates from a man between 18 and 29 years old with active or convalescent COVID-19. The source material was peripheral blood. CDR3 region: CASRDIDLTKYTF. The DNA of the CDR3 is TGTGCCAGCAGGGACATAGACCTTACTAAATACACCTTC.